The 20 T cell receptor beta chains presented below share a single source sample, sequenced in a study of shared clonotypes between healthy human individuals. This table comes from immunoSEQ multiplex PCR, and its TCRdb copy is limited to in-frame clones, with some not included. The table has about 460,000 clones, approximately 80% seen once. The sequenced material came from PBMCs. All receptors come from a middle-aged woman in good health. Some clones in this sample may be carry-over from other donors' samples.

The chain employs TRBV27 and TRBJ2-5; D is perhaps TRBD1 (5 bases). Per the germline V gene, CDR1 is MNHEY and CDR2 is SMNVEV (reference sequence). The CDR3 has 14 amino acids. V was clipped by 3 bases and J by 5 bases, with 13 bases between them. The CDR3 region is CASSFGTGVETQYF. The CDR3 coding sequence is TGTGCCAGCAGTTTCGGTACAGGTGTCGAGACCCAGTACTTC.

The rearrangement joins TRBV10-2 to TRBJ2-3; D may be TRBD2 (5 bases). The length of the CDR3 is 15 residues. Trimming removed 3 bases at V and 2 bases at J, with 12 bases between. Per the germline V gene, CDR1 is WSHSY and CDR2 is SAAADI. The CDR3 loop is CASSDQRSDTDTQYF. For the CDR3, the DNA is TGCGCCAGCAGTGACCAGCGGTCTGACACAGATACGCAGTATTTT.

The chain has TRBV30 and TRBJ2-5, with D possibly being TRBD1 or TRBD2 (5 bases each). V lost 3 bases to trimming and J lost 6 bases, with 14 bases between them. The CDR3 is 13 amino acids. Germline values: CDR1 GTSNPN, CDR2 SVGIG (reference sequence). The CDR3 region has the DNA TGTGCCTGGAGGAATCCGGGACGGCAGACCCAGTACTTC. Translated, it gives CAWRNPGRQTQYF.

CDR3 in amino acids: CASSLLRANEKLFF. CDR3 DNA: TGTGCCAGCAGCTTGCTAAGGGCTAATGAAAAACTGTTTTTT. This chain joins TRBV5-6 and TRBJ1-4; D unclear. V lost 1 base to trimming and J lost 3 bases, with 7 bases between them. There are 14 residues in the CDR3. Germline loops: CDR1 SGHDT, CDR2 YYEEEE.

This chain connects TRBV5-1 to TRBJ2-2; either TRBD1 or TRBD2 may supply D (6 bases each). The CDR3 has 14 amino acids. The V gene's germline CDR1 is SGHRS and CDR2 YFSETQ. Trimming took 2 bases from V and 5 from J, leaving 10 bases between them. The CDR3 reads CASSFSGATGELFF. In nucleotides, the CDR3 is TGCGCCAGCAGCTTCTCGGGGGCGACCGGGGAGCTGTTTTTT.

The genes are TRBV30 and TRBJ2-7; 11 nucleotides align to TRBD2. CDR1 is GTSNPN and CDR2 is SVGIG in the germline V gene (reference sequence). With V trimmed by 2 bases and J by 2 bases, 2 bases remained unmatched. The CDR3 has 14 amino acids. The CDR3 sequence: CAWSRLAGTYEQYF. The CDR3 DNA sequence: TGTGCCTGGAGTAGACTAGCGGGAACCTACGAGCAGTACTTC.

As concerns this clone: This likely stems from a read error, as it lies one base from a far larger clone. The chain combines TRBV30 with TRBJ1-1; D not certain. This CDR3 has 14 residues. The germline gives CDR1 GTSNPN, CDR2 SVGIG (reference sequence). This CDR3 reads CVWSVRGINTEAFF. DNA for the CDR3: TGTGTCTGGAGTGTGAGAGGGATAAACACTGAAGCTTTCTTT. The full variable domain, completed using reference TRBV30 and TRBJ1-1, is SQTIHQWPATLVQPVGSPLSLECTVEGTSNPNLYWYRQAAGRGLQLLFYSVGIGQISSEVPQNLSASRPQDRQFILSSKKLLLSDSGFYLCVWSVRGINTEAFFGQGTRLTVV.

The CDR3 loop is CASGTGADSSYEQYF. Here the CDR3 DNA reads TGTGCCAGCGGGACAGGGGCTGACAGCTCCTACGAGCAGTACTTC. The rearrangement joins TRBV7-6 to TRBJ2-7; TRBD1 matches at 10 bases. Germline V gene data show CDR1 as SGHVS and CDR2 as FNYEAQ. V trimming: 8 bases; J trimming: 0 bases; junction bases outside the gene matches: 7. The CDR3 is made up of 15 amino acids.

The genes are TRBV27 and TRBJ2-1; TRBD2 aligns across 9 bases. J was trimmed by 5 bases and V by 7 bases; bases with no gene match: 15. The CDR3 covers 17 residues. The germline CDR1 and CDR2 sequences are MNHEY and SMNVEV (reference sequence). CDR3 in DNA: TGTGCCAGCAACCAAGACCCTTGGACTAGCGTCAACAATGAGCAGTTCTTC. This sequence encodes CASNQDPWTSVNNEQFF.

The gene calls are TRBV18 and TRBJ1-1, with D uncertain. V was cut by 2 bases and J by 4 bases, with 8 bases left in between. Germline-derived CDR1 and CDR2 are KGHSH and LQKENI. The CDR3 has 13 amino acids. In nucleotides, the CDR3 is TGTGCCAGCTCACCAGCGGGATTCACTGAAGCTTTCTTT. Protein: CASSPAGFTEAFF.

Note on this clone: A far larger clone is one nucleotide away, so this likely arose from a read error. The chain has TRBV28 and TRBJ1-5; a possible D gene is TRBD1 (6 bases). The V and J ends lost 11 bases and 5 bases respectively, with 19 bases between them. This CDR3 spans 14 amino acids. Per the germline V gene, CDR1 is MDHEN and CDR2 is SYDVKM. The CDR3 loop reads CARLLRGRDQPQHF. CDR3 DNA sequence: TGTGCCCGCCTCCTCCGGGGGCGGGATCAGCCCCAGCATTTT.

This chain links TRBV5-4 with TRBJ1-1; D is unresolved. V lost 4 bases to trimming and J lost 1 base, with 17 bases between them. The germline gives CDR1 SGHNT, CDR2 YYREEE (reference sequence). This CDR3 is built from 16 residues. CDR3 sequence reads: CASSPSGGPGNTEAFF. The CDR3 DNA reads TGTGCCAGCAGCCCCTCTGGCGGGCCTGGGAACACTGAAGCTTTCTTT.

This sequence joins TRBV27 and TRBJ2-7, with D hard to call. Looked up from germline, CDR1 is MNHEY and CDR2 is SMNVEV (reference sequence). V was trimmed by 5 bases and J by 0 bases, leaving 8 bases between them. The CDR3 sequence is 13 residues long. CDR3 loop: CASSIQSSYEQYF. The CDR3 region has the DNA TGTGCCAGCAGTATACAGAGCTCCTACGAGCAGTACTTC.

CDR3 sequence (DNA): TGTGCCAGCAGTTGGGACTCCCAAACCGGGGAGCTGTTTTTT. Protein: CASSWDSQTGELFF. This chain connects TRBV2 to TRBJ2-2, with a tentative D call TRBD2 (6 bases). V lost 5 bases, J lost 5 bases, and 12 bases lay in between. The CDR3 has 14 residues. CDR1 is SNHLY and CDR2 is FYNNEI in the germline V gene.

The rearrangement uses TRBV4-1 and TRBJ1-1; D possibly corresponds to TRBD1 (6 bases). The germline CDR1 and CDR2 sequences are MGHRA and YSYEKL. The CDR3 has 13 residues. V gave up 5 bases and J gave up 3 bases, with 10 bases separating them. The CDR3, as DNA: TGCGCCAGCAGCACCAGGGGTTACACTGAAGCTTTCTTT. Its protein is CASSTRGYTEAFF.

J is TRBJ2-3 and V is TRBV4-1; 13 positions agree with TRBD2. The CDR3 is 19 residues long. V was clipped by 4 bases and J by 0 bases; unmatched bases: 10. The germline gives CDR1 MGHRA, CDR2 YSYEKL. CDR3 residues: CASSPGLAGAQTSTDTQYF. CDR3 bases: TGCGCCAGCAGCCCCGGACTAGCGGGAGCACAAACTAGCACAGATACGCAGTATTTT.

The CDR3 sequence: CASSLSAGSASGANVLTF. The CDR3 DNA reads as TGTGCCAGCAGTTTATCGGCAGGGAGCGCCTCTGGGGCCAACGTCCTGACTTTC. V gene TRBV28 combines with J gene TRBJ2-6, with D possibly being TRBD1 or TRBD2 (5 bases each). There are 18 residues in the CDR3. V shed 1 base and J shed 0 bases, with 13 bases lying between them. CDR1 is MDHEN and CDR2 is SYDVKM in the germline V gene.

Ten or more counts support this clone. The rearrangement uses TRBV2 and TRBJ1-2; a possible D gene is TRBD1 (6 bases). CDR1 and CDR2 (germline): SNHLY, FYNNEI. The V end lost 9 bases, the J end lost 4 bases, and 12 bases lay between the germline ends. This CDR3 has 12 residues. The CDR3 nucleotides are TGTGCCAGTTCCGGGACACGCTATGGCTACACCTTC. Residues: CASSGTRYGYTF.

The V and J genes are TRBV7-6 and TRBJ2-1; unclear D gene. The ends were cut back, 3 bases at V and 3 bases at J, with 15 bases in the middle. Germline values: CDR1 SGHVS, CDR2 FNYEAQ. The CDR3 has 16 amino acids. The DNA for the CDR3 is TGTGCCAGCAGCTTCATCGAGGCCCCGATCTACAATGAGCAGTTCTTC. It specifies CASSFIEAPIYNEQFF.

The chain combines TRBV9 with TRBJ2-5, with 7 bases matching TRBD1. Germline CDR1 reads SGDLS; CDR2 reads YYNGEE. CDR3 size: 15 residues. The V gene end was trimmed by 2 bases and the J gene end by 2 bases; junction bases not matched to a gene: 6. DNA for the CDR3: TGTGCCAGCAGCGTTGCCGGGACAGCGCAAGAGACCCAGTACTTC. It translates to CASSVAGTAQETQYF.